This is a list of T cell receptor beta chains from one sample in a study of T-cell memory formation after mild COVID-19. One entry per CDR3 protein, called by TCRdb with MiXCR from the 5' RACE reads. This sample carries approximately 240,000 distinct CDR3 sequences, around 17% of them seen once, and the ten largest clones take approximately 3.5%. The specimen sequenced was PBMCs or a T cell subset sorted from them (not recorded which). The receptors stem from a man aged 18 to 29 who had mild COVID-19 (a few samples of this study predate the infection). Cell type and time point are not known. Both conserved end residues are part of each CDR3. The D gene is left open where the match is weak. A row's size may be missing; if present it is once, few, many or a size class.

abundance	d_gene	v_gene	j_gene	CDR3aa	CDR3nt
few	TRBD1	TRBV12-3/TRBV12-4	TRBJ2-2	CASSYRGNGELFF	TGTGCCAGCAGTTACAGGGGGAACGGGGAGCTGTTTTTT
.	TRBD2	TRBV13	TRBJ2-7	CASSPSPSGGYEQYF	TGTGCCAGCAGCCCAAGCCCTAGCGGGGGCTACGAGCAGTACTTC
few	TRBD1	TRBV7-9	TRBJ1-6	CASSLPGQGLNSPLHF	TGTGCCAGCAGTCTGCCGGGACAGGGGTTAAATTCACCCCTCCACTTT
.	TRBD2	TRBV3-1	TRBJ2-5	CASLGLAGMERETQYF	TGTGCCAGCCTCGGACTAGCGGGGATGGAGAGGGAGACCCAGTACTTC
.	.	TRBV24-1	TRBJ2-1	CATSPGQWPTHEQFF	TGTGCCACCAGCCCAGGGCAGTGGCCCACCCATGAGCAGTTCTTC
.	.	TRBV27	TRBJ1-6	CASSLSNPRGTINSPLHF	TGTGCCAGCAGTTTATCCAACCCGCGGGGAACGATTAATTCACCCCTCCACTTT
few	.	TRBV6-4	TRBJ1-2	CASNQGLDYGYTF	TGTGCCAGCAACCAGGGGTTGGACTATGGCTACACCTTC
few	.	TRBV5-4	TRBJ2-3	CASGGFSTDTQYF	TGTGCCAGCGGGGGGTTTAGCACAGATACGCAGTATTTT
.	.	TRBV7-3	TRBJ2-1	CASSLRAGNYNEQFF	TGTGCCAGCAGCTTAAGGGCGGGGAATTACAATGAGCAGTTCTTC
.	TRBD1	TRBV5-1	TRBJ2-5	CASSSGQGSQETQYF	TGCGCCAGCAGCTCAGGACAGGGAAGCCAAGAGACCCAGTACTTC
many	.	TRBV18	TRBJ2-7	CASSLSRSVYEQYF	TGTGCCAGCTCACTTTCTCGTTCCGTCTACGAGCAGTACTTC
many	TRBD1	TRBV12-3/TRBV12-4	TRBJ2-2	CASSLGQGGGTGELFF	TGTGCCAGCAGTCTCGGACAGGGAGGCGGCACCGGGGAGCTGTTTTTT
.	.	TRBV4-1	TRBJ1-5	CASSPQEYSNQPQHF	TGCGCCAGCAGCCCGCAGGAGTATAGCAATCAGCCCCAGCATTTT
once	TRBD1	TRBV7-2	TRBJ1-2	CASSLETGGHYGYTF	TGTGCCAGCAGCTTAGAGACAGGGGGCCACTATGGCTACACCTTC
.	TRBD2	TRBV6-5	TRBJ2-3	CASSLRLAGRDTQYF	TGTGCCAGCAGTTTGCGACTAGCGGGGCGAGATACGCAGTATTTT
many	.	TRBV5-6	TRBJ1-2	CASSLWESGYTF	TGTGCCAGCAGCTTGTGGGAAAGTGGCTACACCTTC
.	TRBD1	TRBV18	TRBJ2-7	CASSPSDRGQGEQYF	TGTGCCAGCTCACCCTCGGACAGGGGACAGGGCGAGCAGTACTTC
.	TRBD1	TRBV6-6	TRBJ1-2	CASSPGQGSYGYTF	TGTGCCAGCAGTCCTGGACAGGGGAGCTATGGCTACACCTTC
.	TRBD2	TRBV5-1	TRBJ2-3	CASKRRGEMADTQYF	TGCGCCAGCAAAAGGCGGGGGGAGATGGCAGATACGCAGTATTTT
few	TRBD2	TRBV4-3	TRBJ2-1	CASSPLGLTNYNEQFF	TGCGCCAGCAGCCCCTTGGGACTAACGAATTACAATGAGCAGTTCTTC
few	.	TRBV6-1	TRBJ1-1	CASDERGRGLEAFF	TGTGCCAGCGATGAAAGAGGGAGGGGACTTGAAGCTTTCTTT
few	TRBD1	TRBV9	TRBJ1-1	CASSPGTGANTEAFF	TGTGCCAGCAGCCCAGGGACAGGCGCAAACACTGAAGCTTTCTTT
many	.	TRBV4-2	TRBJ2-7	CASSQDPGSSYEQYF	TGTGCCAGCAGCCAAGATCCCGGGAGCTCCTACGAGCAGTACTTC
few	.	TRBV3-1	TRBJ2-1	CASSLTTSSYNEQFF	TGTGCCAGCAGCCTAACTACTAGCTCCTACAATGAGCAGTTCTTC
.	.	TRBV15	TRBJ2-2	CATRSQLNTGELFF	TGTGCCACCAGGTCGCAATTGAACACCGGGGAGCTGTTTTTT
.	.	TRBV5-5	TRBJ1-5	CASSSHSGNQPQHF	TGTGCCAGCAGCTCCCATTCGGGCAATCAGCCCCAGCATTTT